Listed below are T cell receptor beta chains from one sample, sequenced in a study of T cell changes during pregnancy in multiple sclerosis. Produced via immunoSEQ multiplex PCR; TCRdb's table is partial and in-frame only. This table has some 70,000 clones, roughly 92% appearing once. The source was CD8+ T cells from peripheral blood mononuclear cells, collected in the third trimester of pregnancy. The receptors here all came from a female donor in good health, enrolled as a control in a pregnancy study. Both conserved end residues are part of each CDR3. The order of the fields is D gene, V gene, clone size, J gene, CDR3 protein, CDR3 DNA. D genes are given only for firm matches. Clone size is not always given. Where it is, it says once, few, many or a class for expanded clones.

TRBD1	TRBV6-5	NA	TRBJ2-1	CASSIDRDTYNEQFF	TGTGCCAGCAGCATTGACAGGGATACGTACAATGAGCAGTTCTTC
NA	TRBV14	once	TRBJ1-5	CASSNREGRGNQPQHF	TGTGCCAGCAGTAATCGAGAAGGGAGGGGCAATCAGCCCCAGCATTTT
NA	TRBV4-2	NA	TRBJ2-7	CASSPLAGSYEQYF	TGTGCCAGCAGCCCTCTTGCAGGGTCCTACGAGCAGTACTTC
TRBD2	TRBV9	NA	TRBJ2-3	CASSALVPGLVLRGPTDTQYF	TGTGCCAGCAGCGCACTTGTACCGGGACTAGTGCTTCGGGGCCCCACAGATACGCAGTATTTT
NA	TRBV11-3	NA	TRBJ2-7	CASSLVGSSYEQYF	TGTGCCAGCAGCTTAGTGGGCAGCTCCTACGAGCAGTACTTC
TRBD2	TRBV27	NA	TRBJ2-1	CASSLAGGPNEQFF	TGTGCCAGCAGTTTAGCGGGGGGGCCTAATGAGCAGTTCTTC
TRBD1	TRBV5-6	NA	TRBJ1-6	CASSLQGDSPLHF	TGTGCCAGCAGCTTACAGGGGGATTCACCCCTCCACTTT
NA	TRBV29-1	NA	TRBJ1-2	CSVDVAGIEGYTF	TGCAGCGTCGACGTGGCGGGGATTGAAGGCTACACCTTC
NA	TRBV11-2	NA	TRBJ2-1	CASSPGLSTSYNEQFF	TGTGCCAGCAGCCCAGGACTCTCGACCTCCTACAATGAGCAGTTCTTC
TRBD1	TRBV4-1	NA	TRBJ1-6	CASSARTGYETYNSPLHF	TGCGCCAGCAGCGCCCGGACAGGGTATGAGACCTATAATTCACCCCTCCACTTT
TRBD1	TRBV9	NA	TRBJ1-5	CASSSGGQGGQPQHF	TGTGCCAGCAGCTCAGGGGGACAGGGAGGACAGCCCCAGCATTTT
TRBD2	TRBV9	once	TRBJ2-7	CASSSLAGGPDEQYF	TGTGCCAGCAGCAGCTTAGCGGGGGGCCCCGACGAGCAGTACTTC